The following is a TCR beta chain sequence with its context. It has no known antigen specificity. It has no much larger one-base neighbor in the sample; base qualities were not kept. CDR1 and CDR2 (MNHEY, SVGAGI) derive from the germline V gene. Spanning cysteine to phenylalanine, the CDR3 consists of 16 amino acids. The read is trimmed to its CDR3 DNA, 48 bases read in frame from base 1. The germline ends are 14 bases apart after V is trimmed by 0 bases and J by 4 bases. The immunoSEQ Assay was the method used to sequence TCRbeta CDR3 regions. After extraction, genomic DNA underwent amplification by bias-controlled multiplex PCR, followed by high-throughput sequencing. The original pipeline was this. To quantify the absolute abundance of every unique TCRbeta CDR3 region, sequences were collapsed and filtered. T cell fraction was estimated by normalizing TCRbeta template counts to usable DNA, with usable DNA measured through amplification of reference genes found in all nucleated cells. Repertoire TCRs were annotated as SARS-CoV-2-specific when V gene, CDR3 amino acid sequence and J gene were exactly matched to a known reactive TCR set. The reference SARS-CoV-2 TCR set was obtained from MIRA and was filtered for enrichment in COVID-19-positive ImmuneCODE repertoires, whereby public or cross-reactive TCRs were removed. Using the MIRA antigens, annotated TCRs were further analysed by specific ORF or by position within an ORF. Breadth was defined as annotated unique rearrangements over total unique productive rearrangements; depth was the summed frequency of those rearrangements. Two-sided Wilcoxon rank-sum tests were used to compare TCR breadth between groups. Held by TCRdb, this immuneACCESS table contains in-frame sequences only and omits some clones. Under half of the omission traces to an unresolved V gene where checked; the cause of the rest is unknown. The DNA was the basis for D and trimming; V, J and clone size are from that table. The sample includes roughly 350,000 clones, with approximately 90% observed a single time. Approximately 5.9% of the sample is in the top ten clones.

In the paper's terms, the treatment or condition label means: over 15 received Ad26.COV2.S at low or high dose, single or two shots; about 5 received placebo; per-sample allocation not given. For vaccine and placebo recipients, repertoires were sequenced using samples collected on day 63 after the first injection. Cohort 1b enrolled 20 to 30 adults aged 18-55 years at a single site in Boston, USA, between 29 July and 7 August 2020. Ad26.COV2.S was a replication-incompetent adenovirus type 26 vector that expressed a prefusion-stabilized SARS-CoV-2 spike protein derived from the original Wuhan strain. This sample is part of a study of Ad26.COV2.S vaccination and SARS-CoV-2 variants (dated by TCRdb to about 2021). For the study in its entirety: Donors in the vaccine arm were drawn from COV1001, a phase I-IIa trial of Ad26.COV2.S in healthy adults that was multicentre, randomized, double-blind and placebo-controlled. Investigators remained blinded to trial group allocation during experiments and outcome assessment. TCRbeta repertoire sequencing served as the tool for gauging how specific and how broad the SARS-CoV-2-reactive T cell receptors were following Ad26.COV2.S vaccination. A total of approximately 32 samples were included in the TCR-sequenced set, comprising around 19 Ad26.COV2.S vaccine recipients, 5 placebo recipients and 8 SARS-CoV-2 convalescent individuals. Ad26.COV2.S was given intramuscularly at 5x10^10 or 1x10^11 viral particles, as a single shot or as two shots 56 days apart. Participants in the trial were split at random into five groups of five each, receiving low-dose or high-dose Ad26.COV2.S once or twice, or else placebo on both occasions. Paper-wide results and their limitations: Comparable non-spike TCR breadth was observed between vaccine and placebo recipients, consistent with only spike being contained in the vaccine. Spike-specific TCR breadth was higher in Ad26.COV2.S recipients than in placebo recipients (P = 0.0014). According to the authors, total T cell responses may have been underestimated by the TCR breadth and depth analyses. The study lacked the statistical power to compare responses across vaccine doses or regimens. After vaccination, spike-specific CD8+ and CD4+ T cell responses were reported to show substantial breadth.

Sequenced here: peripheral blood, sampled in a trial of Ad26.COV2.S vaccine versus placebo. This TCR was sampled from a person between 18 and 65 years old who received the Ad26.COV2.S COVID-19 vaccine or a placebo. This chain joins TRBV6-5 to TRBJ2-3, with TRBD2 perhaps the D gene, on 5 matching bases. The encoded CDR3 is CASSYSIRRGPDTQYF. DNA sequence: TGTGCCAGCAGTTACTCGATTCGTAGAGGGCCAGATACGCAGTATTTT.